The 9 T cell receptor beta chains below come from one sample, sequenced in a study of long-term antiretroviral therapy in people with HIV. Samples were assayed with immunoSEQ v3.0 at survey level. Repertoires were generated with immunoSEQ multiplex PCR, while TCRdb's copy carries only in-frame clones and drops some. The sample holds under 25,000 clones, 80% seen once. Specimen: unsorted PBMCs, collected 0.2 years after starting antiretroviral therapy. Receptor source: a woman in her thirties or forties with HIV.

V usage is TRBV27 and J usage is TRBJ1-1, with D unclear. Per germline, CDR1 MNHEY and CDR2 SMNVEV (reference sequence). V lost 1 base, J lost 5 bases, and 11 bases lay in between. This CDR3 spans 14 amino acids. The CDR3 region is CASSLYKLGTEAFF. The CDR3 DNA reads TGTGCCAGCAGTTTATACAAGTTGGGGACTGAAGCTTTCTTT.

DNA for the CDR3: TGTGCCAGCAGTGCCGGGGCCTACGAGCAGTACTTC. Translated, it gives CASSAGAYEQYF. The genes are TRBV6-6 and TRBJ2-7, with D perhaps TRBD2 (5 bases). V was clipped by 5 bases and J by 2 bases, with 7 bases between them. CDR1 is MNHNY, CDR2 SVGAGI, per germline (reference sequence). This CDR3 spans 12 amino acids.

The V call is TRBV7-2, the J call TRBJ2-7; perhaps TRBD2 as D (5 bases). CDR3 length equals 15 residues. Germline CDR1 is SGHTA and CDR2 is FQGNSA. V was pared by 5 bases and J by 3 bases, with 17 bases between. As DNA, the CDR3 is TGTGCCAGCAGCCTCCCTCCGGGGTCTGGCTACGAGCAGTACTTC. Translated: CASSLPPGSGYEQYF. The whole variable domain, remainder taken from reference TRBV7-2 and TRBJ2-7, is GAGVSQSPSNKVTEKGKDVELRCDPISGHTALYWYRQSLGQGLEFLIYFQGNSAPDKSGLPSDRFSAERTGGSVSTLTIQRTQQEDSAVYLCASSLPPGSGYEQYFGPGTRLTVT.

J is TRBJ2-1 and V is TRBV10-3, with a weak D call TRBD1 (6 bases). Germline loops: CDR1 ENHRY, CDR2 SYGVKD. The CDR3 has 14 amino acids. V shed 4 bases and J shed 2 bases, with 9 bases lying between them. In DNA form, the CDR3 reads TGTGCCATCAGTGCAAGGGACACCTACAATGAGCAGTTCTTC. Translation gives CAISARDTYNEQFF.

The chain recombines TRBV27 with TRBJ1-6, with D perhaps matching TRBD1 (6 bases). The V gene's germline CDR1 is MNHEY and CDR2 SMNVEV (reference sequence). Between the trimmed V and J ends, which lost 3 bases and 6 bases, there was a span of 9 bases. This CDR3 contains 14 residues. CDR3 DNA sequence: TGTGCCAGCAGTTTGCGGGACACTAATTCACCCCTCCACTTT. It is translated as CASSLRDTNSPLHF.

The V and J genes are TRBV4-1 and TRBJ1-1; D remains unclear. Trimming removed 4 bases from V and 0 bases from J, with 12 bases in between. CDR1 is MGHRA and CDR2 is YSYEKL in the germline V gene. The length of the CDR3 is 15 residues. CDR3 DNA sequence: TGCGCCAGCAGCCTCCAGACGTACGTGAACACTGAAGCTTTCTTT. It translates to CASSLQTYVNTEAFF.

The chain carries TRBV6-1 and TRBJ1-1; D is uncertain. There are 16 residues in the CDR3. Trimming cost V 0 bases and J 3 bases, with 14 bases left between them. The germline CDR1 and CDR2 sequences are MNHNS and SASEGT. The CDR3 spells CASSEAFEVRDTEAFF. In DNA, the CDR3 is TGTGCCAGCAGTGAAGCATTCGAAGTACGGGACACTGAAGCTTTCTTT.

The chain couples TRBV11-3 to TRBJ2-7, with D possibly matching TRBD2 (7 bases). The V end lost 5 bases, the J end lost 1 base, and 15 bases lay between the germline ends. Looked up from germline, CDR1 is SGHNT and CDR2 is YENEEA. The CDR3 consists of 15 residues. CDR3 sequence: CASSQGGDYSYEQYF. The CDR3 DNA is TGTGCCAGCAGCCAAGGGGGGGACTATTCCTACGAGCAGTACTTC.

This rearrangement joins TRBV21-1 to TRBJ2-4; the table's D call, TRBD2, was not checked against the DNA. TRBV21-1 is recorded as a pseudogene. The CDR3 runs to 12 residues. CDR3: CASSSRESARSF. The CDR3 DNA reads as TGTGCCAGCAGCTCCCGGGAGTCAGCCAGGAGCTTC.